The rows below give T cell receptor beta chains drawn from one sample of a study of Graves' ophthalmopathy and Graves' hyperthyroidism. One entry per CDR3 protein, called by TCRdb with MiXCR from the multiplex PCR reads. The sample includes about 340,000 distinct CDR3 sequences, 17% of them seen just once. The specimen was peripheral blood. These receptors all come from an adult man with Graves' ophthalmopathy. Both conserved end residues are part of each CDR3. Each record gives: V gene, D gene, J gene, CDR3 protein. D genes are given only for firm matches.

V gene: TRBV5-1
D gene: TRBD1
J gene: TRBJ1-1
CDR3 protein: CASSRDRSLPYTEAFF

V gene: TRBV30
D gene: TRBD2
J gene: TRBJ2-2
CDR3 protein: CACGRGGVDTGELFF

V gene: TRBV6-5
D gene: .
J gene: TRBJ1-1
CDR3 protein: CASRAGRDRYRAFF

V gene: TRBV19
D gene: TRBD2
J gene: TRBJ2-5
CDR3 protein: CASSIFWRGVFSETQYF

V gene: TRBV6-4
D gene: TRBD1
J gene: TRBJ1-5
CDR3 protein: CASSDSSRGLSNQPQHF

V gene: TRBV30
D gene: TRBD2
J gene: TRBJ2-7
CDR3 protein: CAWTSGTGRYEQYF

V gene: TRBV27
D gene: TRBD1
J gene: TRBJ1-2
CDR3 protein: CASSPGTGNYGYTF

V gene: TRBV20-1
D gene: .
J gene: TRBJ1-5
CDR3 protein: CSARDARYSNQPQHF

V gene: TRBV15
D gene: .
J gene: TRBJ1-6
CDR3 protein: CATSPSGSYNSPLHF

V gene: TRBV10-2
D gene: .
J gene: TRBJ1-5
CDR3 protein: CASSQDSGVGQPQHF

V gene: TRBV6-5
D gene: .
J gene: TRBJ2-5
CDR3 protein: CASSTGLETQYF

V gene: TRBV30
D gene: .
J gene: TRBJ1-1
CDR3 protein: CAWETGMNTEAFF

V gene: TRBV5-4
D gene: .
J gene: TRBJ1-5
CDR3 protein: CASSLEGRDQPQHF

V gene: TRBV27
D gene: TRBD1
J gene: TRBJ1-1
CDR3 protein: CASSPRTGELALF

V gene: TRBV12-3/TRBV12-4
D gene: .
J gene: TRBJ1-5
CDR3 protein: CASRTGLGQPQHF

V gene: TRBV5-1
D gene: .
J gene: TRBJ1-5
CDR3 protein: CASSFDGYSNQPRHF

V gene: TRBV9
D gene: TRBD2
J gene: TRBJ2-5
CDR3 protein: CASSGSGGGETQYF

V gene: TRBV20-1
D gene: .
J gene: TRBJ1-2
CDR3 protein: CSASHTHNYGYTF

V gene: TRBV28
D gene: TRBD1
J gene: TRBJ1-6
CDR3 protein: CASSESATGRRSPLHF

V gene: TRBV18
D gene: TRBD1
J gene: TRBJ2-7
CDR3 protein: CASSPVGDRRDEQYF

V gene: TRBV3-1
D gene: TRBD1
J gene: TRBJ2-7
CDR3 protein: CASSQVRTGNEQYF

V gene: TRBV7-2
D gene: .
J gene: TRBJ2-5
CDR3 protein: CASSLSVGGRETQYF

V gene: TRBV12-3/TRBV12-4
D gene: .
J gene: TRBJ1-1
CDR3 protein: CASSPDTGQRTEASF

V gene: TRBV5-1
D gene: TRBD1
J gene: TRBJ1-2
CDR3 protein: CATKQDDREFYGYGYTF

V gene: TRBV18
D gene: .
J gene: TRBJ2-5
CDR3 protein: CASSPPPHGETLYF

V gene: TRBV6-2/TRBV6-3
D gene: .
J gene: TRBJ1-3
CDR3 protein: CASSLGRTIYF

V gene: TRBV6-5
D gene: .
J gene: TRBJ1-1
CDR3 protein: CASSLIGTEAFF

V gene: TRBV6-5
D gene: .
J gene: TRBJ2-2
CDR3 protein: CASRRAGTGELFF

V gene: TRBV19
D gene: TRBD1
J gene: TRBJ2-7
CDR3 protein: CASSSTTGTLEQYF